This passage covers 31 T cell receptor beta chains from one sample sequenced in a study of T cell clones after liver transplantation. Repertoires were generated with immunoSEQ multiplex PCR, while TCRdb's copy carries only in-frame clones and drops some. There are 85,000 to 130,000 clones in the sample; about 81% occur only once, and just under 1% lies in the top ten. Sequenced material: CD4+ T cells from blood, taken before liver transplant. The source of these receptors is a human donor who received a liver transplant.

The chain couples TRBV9 to TRBJ1-2, with D unresolved. The CDR3 totals 14 residues. V gave up 2 bases and J gave up 6 bases, with 14 bases separating them. Germline CDR1 SGDLS, CDR2 YYNGEE. The CDR3 DNA is TGTGCCAGCAGCGTCTCGGCCGGGTTGGATGGCTACACCTTC. This translates into CASSVSAGLDGYTF. The full variable domain, completed using reference TRBV9 and TRBJ1-2, is DSGVTQTPKHLITATGQRVTLRCSPRSGDLSVYWYQQSLDQGLQFLIQYYNGEERAKGNILERFSAQQFPDLHSELNLSSLELGDSALYFCASSVSAGLDGYTFGSGTRLTVV.

V gene TRBV5-4 combines with J gene TRBJ1-1; tentatively, D is TRBD1 (6 bases). This CDR3 contains 15 residues. CDR1 is SGHNT and CDR2 is YYREEE in the germline V gene (reference sequence). The V and J ends lost 4 bases and 4 bases respectively, with 17 bases between them. CDR3 loop: CASSPWGGESTEAFF. The CDR3 DNA reads TGTGCCAGCAGCCCTTGGGGGGGCGAGAGCACTGAAGCTTTCTTT.

The chain carries TRBV28 and TRBJ1-5; D perhaps matches TRBD1 (5 bases). V lost 9 bases and J lost 4, with 10 bases in between. The CDR3 runs 12 residues. Germline V lookup: CDR1 MDHEN, CDR2 SYDVKM. The CDR3 DNA reads as TGTGCCAGTCTACAGGAAAATCAGCCCCAGCATTTT. As protein: CASLQENQPQHF.

V and J are TRBV25-1 and TRBJ2-5, with 10 bases fitting TRBD2. V trimming: 4 bases; J trimming: 3 bases; junction bases outside the gene matches: 2. Germline V gene sequence: CDR1 MGHDK, CDR2 SYGVNS. The CDR3 covers 14 residues. CDR3 DNA sequence: TGTGCCAGCAGTGCCGGGACTAGCGAAGAGACCCAGTACTTC. This codes for CASSAGTSEETQYF.

This sequence joins TRBV18 and TRBJ2-5; TRBD1 matches at 12 bases. The CDR3 has 16 residues. V trimming: 4 bases; J trimming: 1 base; junction bases outside the gene matches: 4. The V gene's germline CDR1 is KGHSH and CDR2 LQKENI. The CDR3 sequence: CASSLGTGGGQETQYF. CDR3 nucleotides: TGTGCCAGCTCACTCGGGACAGGGGGCGGCCAAGAGACCCAGTACTTC. The variable domain in full, with the rest retrieved from reference TRBV18 and TRBJ2-5, is NAGVMQNPRHLVRRRGQEARLRCSPMKGHSHVYWYRQLPEEGLKFMVYLQKENIIDESGMPKERFSAEFPKEGPSILRIQQVVRGDSAAYFCASSLGTGGGQETQYFGPGTRLLVL.

The chain recombines TRBV2 with TRBJ1-2; TRBD1 is a possible D gene (6 bases). The V gene lost 4 bases and the J gene lost 0 bases, with 15 bases spanning the gap. The CDR3 covers 16 residues. Germline loops: CDR1 SNHLY, CDR2 FYNNEI. The CDR3 nucleotides read TGTGCCAGCAGTGGGGGGCAGGAGAACACTAACTATGGCTACACCTTC. This sequence encodes CASSGGQENTNYGYTF.

This rearrangement joins TRBV19 to TRBJ1-2, with D possibly matching TRBD1 (6 bases). Germline CDR1 LNHDA, CDR2 SQIVND (reference sequence). V was cut by 6 bases and J by 10 bases, with 18 bases left in between. The length of the CDR3 is 13 residues. Written as DNA, the CDR3 is TGTGCCAGTAGAAACACAGGGCGTATTGACTACACCTTC. Encoded protein: CASRNTGRIDYTF.

Only a few counts were recorded for this clone. This chain links TRBV7-2 with TRBJ2-2; 10 nucleotides align to TRBD2. This CDR3 is built from 15 residues. Germline values: CDR1 SGHTA, CDR2 FQGNSA. Trimming took 5 bases from V and 5 from J; bases not matched to a gene: 5. CDR3 nucleotide sequence: TGTGCCAGCAGCGAAGGACTAGCGGTAACCGGGGAGCTGTTTTTT. Translation gives CASSEGLAVTGELFF. The full variable domain, completed using reference TRBV7-2 and TRBJ2-2, is GAGVSQSPSNKVTEKGKDVELRCDPISGHTALYWYRQSLGQGLEFLIYFQGNSAPDKSGLPSDRFSAERTGGSVSTLTIQRTQQEDSAVYLCASSEGLAVTGELFFGEGSRLTVL.

The rearrangement uses TRBV4-2 and TRBJ1-1; possibly TRBD1 for D (6 bases). The CDR3 consists of 15 residues. V dropped 0 bases and J dropped 1 base, with 9 bases sitting between them. CDR1 and CDR2 from the germline V gene are LGHNA and YNFKEQ. The CDR3 here is CASSQDGGRNTEAFF. The CDR3 bases are TGTGCCAGCAGCCAAGATGGGGGGCGGAACACTGAAGCTTTCTTT.

The V and J genes are TRBV28 and TRBJ2-7, with 9 nucleotides matching TRBD1. This CDR3 has 13 amino acids. V lost 6 bases, J lost 3 bases, and 3 bases stayed unmatched. The germline gives CDR1 MDHEN, CDR2 SYDVKM. The CDR3 nucleotides are TGTGCCAGCAGCGGGACAGGGATCTACGAGCAGTACTTC. Encoded protein: CASSGTGIYEQYF.

V and J are TRBV18 and TRBJ1-2, with unresolved D. Germline CDR1 is KGHSH and CDR2 is LQKENI. The CDR3 has 15 amino acids. With 4 bases removed from V and 2 bases from J, the gap between germline ends came to 14 bases. The CDR3 DNA sequence: TGTGCCAGCTCACGCGGACCCGGAAGCAACTATGGCTACACCTTC. It encodes CASSRGPGSNYGYTF.

This chain links TRBV18 with TRBJ2-1; D is possibly TRBD1 or TRBD2 (5 bases each). The V and J ends lost 4 bases and 12 bases respectively, with 16 bases between them. The CDR3 totals 13 residues. Per the germline V gene, CDR1 is KGHSH and CDR2 is LQKENI. CDR3 residues: CASSQAGTQGQFF. DNA for the CDR3: TGTGCCAGCTCACAAGCCGGGACGCAAGGGCAGTTCTTC.

The rearrangement joins TRBV28 to TRBJ2-3; 7 bases are a match to TRBD2. The CDR3 loop spans 14 amino acids. From germline, CDR1 is MDHEN and CDR2 SYDVKM. V dropped 7 bases and J dropped 2; count of bases not matched to a gene: 6. In DNA, the CDR3 is TGTGCCAGCATGGGGGGAGGGTCCACAGATACGCAGTATTTT. It yields the protein CASMGGGSTDTQYF.

The V gene is TRBV18, the J gene TRBJ1-2; 10 bases map to TRBD1. The CDR3 is made up of 15 amino acids. J lost 8 bases, V lost 0 bases, and 6 bases had no gene match. Germline CDR1 KGHSH, CDR2 LQKENI. The CDR3 here is CASSPPSGTGDGYTF. CDR3 DNA sequence: TGTGCCAGCTCACCACCCAGCGGGACAGGGGACGGCTACACCTTC.

The chain couples TRBV7-3 to TRBJ2-1, with TRBD2 identical over 7 bases. J gave up 5 bases and V 5 bases, and 12 bases lay outside the gene matches. In germline, CDR1 is SGHTA, CDR2 FQGTGA. This CDR3 is built from 16 residues. The CDR3, as DNA: TGTGCCAGCAGCGTTTCGGGTGGGAGGGTTAACAATGAGCAGTTCTTC. It encodes CASSVSGGRVNNEQFF.

J is TRBJ2-7 and V is TRBV5-5, with TRBD2 matching over 7 bases. The germline CDR1 and CDR2 sequences are SGHKS and YYEKEE (reference sequence). The CDR3 totals 14 residues. With 9 bases clipped from V and 4 bases from J, the junction kept 13 bases outside the gene matches. The CDR3 bases are TGTGCCACCGGGAGGACTCCCGCAGGGTACGAGCAGTACTTC. The encoded protein is CATGRTPAGYEQYF.

J is TRBJ2-3 and V is TRBV14; TRBD1 aligns across 7 bases. The CDR3 extends over 14 amino acids. CDR1 and CDR2 (germline): SGHDN, FVKESK. V lost 1 base, J lost 6 bases, and 4 bases stayed unmatched. CDR3 loop: CASSQAGGRDTQYF. The CDR3 nucleotides read TGTGCCAGCAGCCAAGCAGGGGGTCGCGATACGCAGTATTTT.

The rearrangement uses TRBV25-1 and TRBJ1-2, with a weak D call TRBD1 (5 bases). This CDR3 is 12 amino acids long. Germline CDR1 MGHDK, CDR2 SYGVNS. Trimming shortened V by 2 bases and J by 4 bases, and 5 bases separated the two germline ends. DNA for the CDR3: TGTGCCAGCAGTGAAGACAGCTATGGCTACACCTTC. It specifies CASSEDSYGYTF.

The chain joins TRBV4-2 to TRBJ1-3; D is unresolved. The CDR3 extends over 18 amino acids. Trimming pared 0 bases from V and 0 bases from J, leaving 15 bases between. Germline CDR1 reads LGHNA; CDR2 reads YNFKEQ. CDR3 nucleotides: TGTGCCAGCAGCCAAGATCTTGGGATGCTCGGCTCTGGAAACACCATATATTTT. It encodes CASSQDLGMLGSGNTIYF.

This chain connects TRBV2 to TRBJ1-2, with D unclear. Germline-derived CDR1 and CDR2 are SNHLY and FYNNEI. The V and J ends lost 5 bases and 4 bases respectively, with 8 bases between them. The CDR3 has 12 residues. The DNA for the CDR3 is TGTGCCAGCAGTCTAATAGGCTATGGCTACACCTTC. It yields the protein CASSLIGYGYTF.

V gene TRBV7-9 combines with J gene TRBJ1-4; no firm D call. The CDR3 sequence is 12 residues long. V gave up 1 base and J gave up 8 bases, with 5 bases separating them. CDR1 and CDR2 from the germline V gene are SEHNR and FQNEAQ (reference sequence). In nucleotides, the CDR3 is TGTGCCAGCAGCTTAGAAGTAGAAAAACTGTTTTTT. Encoded protein: CASSLEVEKLFF.

The chain is built from TRBV28 and TRBJ2-5, with TRBD2 matching 9 bases. The V gene end was trimmed by 2 bases and the J gene end by 5 bases; junction bases not matched to a gene: 3. The CDR3 runs 14 residues. Germline V lookup: CDR1 MDHEN, CDR2 SYDVKM. For the CDR3, the DNA is TGTGCCAGCAGTTTACGACTAGCGGCGGAGACCCAGTACTTC. This codes for CASSLRLAAETQYF.

In this sample, this clone turned up once. The rearrangement joins TRBV7-9 to TRBJ1-1; D perhaps matches TRBD1 (6 bases). Germline CDR1 is SEHNR and CDR2 is FQNEAQ (reference sequence). V was shortened by 3 bases and J by 6 bases, with 14 bases between the two germline ends. The CDR3 is made up of 14 amino acids. In nucleotides, the CDR3 is TGTGCCAGCAGCTTTCCGGGACATGACGCTGAAGCTTTCTTT. This sequence encodes CASSFPGHDAEAFF.

This chain links TRBV15 with TRBJ1-1, with D unclear. CDR3 length equals 13 residues. With 0 bases removed from V and 11 bases from J, the gap between germline ends came to 13 bases. CDR1 and CDR2 (germline): LNHNV, YYDKDF (reference sequence). CDR3 DNA: TGTGCCACCAGCAGAGAGGTGGGGTTCCAGGCTTTCTTT. It yields the protein CATSREVGFQAFF.

This chain uses TRBV7-2 with TRBJ2-6; D is perhaps TRBD2 (6 bases). Deletions cut 3 bases from V and 2 bases from J, with 11 bases between. Per germline, CDR1 SGHTA and CDR2 FQGNSA. The CDR3 is 16 amino acids. The CDR3 region is CASSLEGTPGANVLTF. CDR3 sequence (DNA): TGTGCCAGCAGCTTGGAGGGCACCCCTGGGGCCAACGTCCTGACTTTC.

V and J are TRBV2 and TRBJ1-1; weak D call: TRBD1 (6 bases). Germline loops: CDR1 SNHLY, CDR2 FYNNEI. Trimming removed 11 bases at V and 3 bases at J, with 10 bases between. This CDR3 contains 11 residues. The CDR3, as DNA: TGTGCCGGAAACAGGGACACTGAAGCTTTCTTT. Protein sequence: CAGNRDTEAFF.

The rearrangement joins TRBV11-2 to TRBJ2-3, with D uncertain. CDR3 size: 15 residues. With 6 bases removed from V and 3 bases from J, the gap between germline ends came to 16 bases. Per the germline V gene, CDR1 is SGHAT and CDR2 is FQNNGV. The CDR3 region is CASRKSRLKTDTQYF. Written as DNA, the CDR3 is TGTGCCAGCAGGAAGAGTCGGCTTAAGACAGATACGCAGTATTTT.

V and J are TRBV10-1 and TRBJ2-3; 7 bases match TRBD2. Germline V lookup: CDR1 WNHNN, CDR2 SYGVQD (reference sequence). The CDR3 sequence is 17 residues long. Trimming cost V 1 base and J 0 bases; bases outside gene matches: 7. CDR3 region: CASSEFAGDPSTDTQYF. Written as DNA, the CDR3 is TGCGCCAGCAGTGAGTTTGCGGGGGATCCTAGCACAGATACGCAGTATTTT.

The chain recombines TRBV5-1 with TRBJ2-3; 10 bases line up with TRBD2. Germline assignment: CDR1 SGHRS and CDR2 YFSETQ. The CDR3 extends over 16 amino acids. V lost 4 bases and J lost 0; bases outside the gene matches: 5. This CDR3 reads CASSLRLAGSTDTQYF. Here the CDR3 DNA reads TGCGCCAGCAGCCTAAGACTAGCGGGTAGCACAGATACGCAGTATTTT.

This clone was seen a single time. The chain combines TRBV5-5 with TRBJ1-2, with 9 bases that match TRBD1. V dropped 0 bases and J dropped 4; count of bases not matched to a gene: 10. CDR3 length: 17 residues. Per the germline V gene, CDR1 is SGHKS and CDR2 is YYEKEE (reference sequence). The CDR3 nucleotides read TGTGCCAGCAGCTTGGCGGGACAGGGCCTACCTGGCTATGGCTACACCTTC. Translating it yields CASSLAGQGLPGYGYTF. The variable domain in full, completed from reference TRBV5-5 and TRBJ1-2, reads DAGVTQSPTHLIKTRGQQVTLRCSPISGHKSVSWYQQVLGQGPQFIFQYYEKEERGRGNFPDRFSARQFPNYSSELNVNALLLGDSALYLCASSLAGQGLPGYGYTFGSGTRLTVV.

The V and J genes are TRBV9 and TRBJ2-5; 8 bases fit TRBD1. The CDR3 consists of 16 residues. Germline V gene data show CDR1 as SGDLS and CDR2 as YYNGEE. Unmatched junction bases numbered 13, after V lost 5 bases and J lost 4 bases. The CDR3 bases are TGTGCCAGCAGTCAACAGGGGGGTTCAGTAGGAGAGACCCAGTACTTC. Translating gives CASSQQGGSVGETQYF. Looking up the rest from reference TRBV9 and TRBJ2-5 gives the full variable domain: DSGVTQTPKHLITATGQRVTLRCSPRSGDLSVYWYQQSLDQGLQFLIQYYNGEERAKGNILERFSAQQFPDLHSELNLSSLELGDSALYFCASSQQGGSVGETQYFGPGTRLLVL.